Following are 22 T cell receptor beta chains from one sample sequenced in a study of blood T cell repertoires in COVID-19. Clones were read by immunoSEQ multiplex PCR, and TCRdb kept only the in-frame ones, dropping some. The sample shows fewer than 600,000 clones, around nine tenths of them seen only once. The sample taken for sequencing was PBMCs or T cells enriched from blood (not recorded which). All receptors derive from a middle-aged woman who had recovered from COVID-19.

V is TRBV5-6 and J is TRBJ1-1, with D uncertain. Germline V lookup: CDR1 SGHDT, CDR2 YYEEEE. This CDR3 has 12 residues. V lost 2 bases and J lost 11, with 13 bases in between. The DNA for the CDR3 is TGTGCCAGCAGCTTAAGTCTCAGAAAGGCTTTCTTT. Protein sequence: CASSLSLRKAFF.

CDR3 in amino acids: CASSPRDTEAFF. CDR3 coding DNA: TGTGCCAGCAGCCCGAGGGACACTGAAGCTTTCTTT. This chain uses TRBV3-1 (or the pseudogene TRBV3-2) with TRBJ1-1, with D hard to call. V gave up 4 bases and J gave up 3 bases, with 6 bases separating them. This CDR3 region has 12 residues. In germline, CDR1 is LGHDT, CDR2 YNNKEL (reference sequence).

The rearrangement joins TRBV6-5 to TRBJ2-5; a weak D match, TRBD2 (5 bases). Trimming cost V 2 bases and J 4 bases, with 8 bases left between them. Looked up from germline, CDR1 is MNHEY and CDR2 is SVGAGI. The CDR3 length is 13 residues. CDR3 residues: CASSYEGRETQYF. The CDR3 DNA sequence: TGTGCCAGCAGTTACGAGGGCCGAGAGACCCAGTACTTC.

This clone showed up just a few times. The genes are TRBV19 and TRBJ1-5; D perhaps matches TRBD1 (5 bases). This CDR3 has 15 amino acids. In germline, CDR1 is LNHDA, CDR2 SQIVND (reference sequence). V gave up 6 bases and J gave up 4 bases, with 16 bases separating them. CDR3 sequence: CASRPWGRANQPQHF. The DNA of the CDR3 is TGTGCCAGTAGGCCCTGGGGCAGGGCGAATCAGCCCCAGCATTTT.

Of note for this clone: Other DNA sequences in the same sample also yield this CDR3. The V call is TRBV3-1 (or the pseudogene TRBV3-2), the J call TRBJ2-1; TRBD2 aligns across 11 bases. Trimming at V came to 1 base and at J to 4 bases, leaving 0 bases not matched to a gene. Germline lookup yields CDR1 LGHDT and CDR2 YNNKEL (reference sequence). There are 15 residues in the CDR3. The CDR3 region is CASSQGLAGYNEQFF. The CDR3 DNA reads as TGTGCCAGCAGCCAAGGACTAGCGGGGTACAATGAGCAGTTCTTC.

V is TRBV29-1 and J is TRBJ1-1; TRBD1 is a possible D gene (5 bases). V lost 4 bases and J lost 5, with 14 bases in between. Germline values: CDR1 SQVTM, CDR2 ANQGSEA. This CDR3 region has 13 residues. The CDR3 sequence: CSVAFGGGTEAFF. The CDR3 DNA follows: TGCAGCGTTGCATTCGGGGGAGGGACTGAAGCTTTCTTT. Combining the CDR3 with reference TRBV29-1 and TRBJ1-1 gives the whole variable domain SAVISQKPSRDICQRGTSLTIQCQVDSQVTMMFWYRQQPGQSLTLIATANQGSEATYESGFVIDKFPISRPNLTFSTLTVSNMSPEDSSIYLCSVAFGGGTEAFFGQGTRLTVV.

In regard to this clone: The junction shows a germline mismatch at one end, possibly a read error. The chain has TRBV5-1 and TRBJ2-5; TRBD1 matches at 9 bases. Germline V CDR1 and CDR2: SGHRS, YFSETQ. CDR3 length: 14 residues. Here the CDR3 DNA reads TGCGCCACTCGACAGGGGGAAGGGCAAGGGACCCAGTACTTC. Amino acids: CATRQGEGQGTQYF.

This clone was seen only a few times. The chain employs TRBV10-3 and TRBJ1-1, with 9 bases identical to TRBD1. V lost 4 bases and J lost 5; bases outside the gene matches: 2. CDR1 and CDR2 from the germline V gene are ENHRY and SYGVKD. The CDR3 has 13 residues. CDR3 loop: CAISGTGVTEAFF. CDR3 DNA: TGTGCCATCAGTGGGACAGGGGTTACTGAAGCTTTCTTT.

This clone has just a few counts. The chain combines TRBV21-1 with TRBJ2-7; the D call in the table, TRBD1, was not verified against the DNA. TRBV21-1 is flagged as a pseudogene. CDR3 size: 11 residues. In nucleotides, the CDR3 is TGTGCCAGCAGTACCCGGACAGGGCAGTACTTC. Translating gives CASSTRTGQYF.

The rearrangement joins TRBV9 to TRBJ1-1, with D possibly being TRBD1 (5 bases). There are 14 residues in the CDR3. In germline, CDR1 is SGDLS, CDR2 YYNGEE. Trimming removed 3 bases from V and 5 bases from J, with 14 bases in between. CDR3 sequence: CASSAWGGGTEAFF. The CDR3 bases are TGTGCCAGCAGCGCCTGGGGGGGAGGAACTGAAGCTTTCTTT.

The CDR3 sequence is CASRDVTLLGGLDQPQHF. The CDR3, as DNA: TGTGCCAGCAGAGACGTCACCTTGTTGGGGGGATTAGATCAGCCCCAGCATTTT. This sequence joins TRBV19 and TRBJ1-5; tentatively, D is TRBD1 (5 bases). V was clipped by 9 bases and J by 5 bases, with 29 bases between them. CDR1 is LNHDA, CDR2 SQIVND, per germline (reference sequence). This CDR3 contains 18 residues.

The chain couples TRBV10-3 to TRBJ2-7; weak D call: TRBD1 (5 bases). CDR1 is ENHRY, CDR2 SYGVKD, per germline. The CDR3 is made up of 14 amino acids. The ends were cut back, 6 bases at V and 2 bases at J, with 14 bases in the middle. The CDR3 loop is CAIRGSTETYEQYF. The CDR3 DNA is TGTGCCATCAGGGGCTCGACAGAGACCTACGAGCAGTACTTC.

The table lists this clone with a count of one. This sequence joins TRBV30 and TRBJ1-5; 8 nucleotides align to TRBD1. The CDR3 is 18 amino acids. The germline V gene has CDR1 GTSNPN and CDR2 SVGIG (reference sequence). Trimming removed 3 bases from V and 0 bases from J; junction bases left unmatched: 13. The CDR3 reads CAWSRDRRTSFSNQPQHF. The CDR3 DNA follows: TGTGCCTGGAGCAGGGACAGGCGGACCTCCTTTAGCAATCAGCCCCAGCATTTT.

This clone was seen only once. The V gene is TRBV2, the J gene TRBJ1-4, with 8 bases lining up with TRBD1. V lost 3 bases, J lost 2 bases, and 5 bases stayed unmatched. CDR1 and CDR2 (germline): SNHLY, FYNNEI. The CDR3 has 16 amino acids. The CDR3 coding sequence is TGTGCCAGCAGTGACAGGGGGCAATCTACTAATGAAAAACTGTTTTTT. It yields the protein CASSDRGQSTNEKLFF.

The genes are TRBV5-4 and TRBJ2-7; 7 bases agree with TRBD1. In germline, CDR1 is SGHNT, CDR2 YYREEE (reference sequence). Trimming at V came to 4 bases and at J to 2 bases, leaving 9 bases not matched to a gene. The CDR3 loop spans 15 amino acids. The CDR3 DNA follows: TGTGCCAGCAGCCAGGCCCGACAGGGCGCCTACGAGCAGTACTTC. The encoded protein is CASSQARQGAYEQYF.

The gene calls are TRBV10-3 and TRBJ2-7; TRBD2 matches 12 bases. From germline, CDR1 is ENHRY and CDR2 SYGVKD. The CDR3 is 15 amino acids. V was clipped by 4 bases and J by 2 bases; unmatched bases: 3. The CDR3 DNA reads as TGTGCCATCAGTGCCCGGACTAGCGGGACCTACGAGCAGTACTTC. It specifies CAISARTSGTYEQYF.

The chain recombines TRBV10-3 with TRBJ1-1; D is unclear. This CDR3 spans 13 amino acids. The germline V gene has CDR1 ENHRY and CDR2 SYGVKD. Trimming removed 7 bases from V and 0 bases from J, with 9 bases in between. The CDR3 reads CAITPTVNTEAFF. CDR3 nucleotide sequence: TGTGCCATCACACCTACAGTGAACACTGAAGCTTTCTTT.

The chain carries TRBV19 and TRBJ2-7, with TRBD1 identical over 8 bases. The junction had 2 bases not matched to a gene; V was cut back by 1 base and J by 3 bases. The length of the CDR3 is 14 residues. The germline V gene has CDR1 LNHDA and CDR2 SQIVND (reference sequence). CDR3 region: CASSIGGQGYEQYF. For the CDR3, the DNA is TGTGCCAGTAGTATAGGAGGACAGGGCTACGAGCAGTACTTC.

This clone occurred a few times. The J gene is TRBJ2-7, the V gene TRBV7-9; the D gene is possibly TRBD2 (6 bases). V was trimmed by 5 bases and J by 2 bases, leaving 10 bases between them. This CDR3 is 13 amino acids long. CDR1 SEHNR and CDR2 FQNEAQ come from the germline V gene (reference sequence). CDR3 DNA sequence: TGTGCCAGCAGCCACCGGGGGACCTACGAGCAGTACTTC. Translating gives CASSHRGTYEQYF.

The genes are TRBV2 and TRBJ1-2; the D is unclear. Germline V gives CDR1 SNHLY, CDR2 FYNNEI. CDR3 length equals 15 residues. Deletions cut 1 base from V and 2 bases from J, with 11 bases between. The CDR3 loop is CASSEGPIANYGYTF. CDR3 nucleotide sequence: TGTGCCAGCAGTGAAGGGCCGATCGCCAACTATGGCTACACCTTC.

The chain has TRBV24-1 and TRBJ2-1, with TRBD1 identical over 8 bases. The CDR3 contains 14 residues. CDR1 is KGHDR and CDR2 is SFDVKD in the germline V gene. The V gene end was trimmed by 5 bases and the J gene end by 5 bases; junction bases not matched to a gene: 4. CDR3 nucleotides: TGTGCCACCAGTGTCGGGACAGGCCACAATGAGCAGTTCTTC. Amino acids: CATSVGTGHNEQFF.

This rearrangement joins TRBV6-5 to TRBJ2-5; 9 nucleotides match TRBD2. The germline gives CDR1 MNHEY, CDR2 SVGAGI. J was trimmed by 3 bases and V by 4 bases; bases with no gene match: 6. This CDR3 has 15 residues. CDR3 amino acids: CASSSGTSYKETQYF. The CDR3 DNA follows: TGTGCCAGCAGTTCCGGGACTAGCTACAAAGAGACCCAGTACTTC.